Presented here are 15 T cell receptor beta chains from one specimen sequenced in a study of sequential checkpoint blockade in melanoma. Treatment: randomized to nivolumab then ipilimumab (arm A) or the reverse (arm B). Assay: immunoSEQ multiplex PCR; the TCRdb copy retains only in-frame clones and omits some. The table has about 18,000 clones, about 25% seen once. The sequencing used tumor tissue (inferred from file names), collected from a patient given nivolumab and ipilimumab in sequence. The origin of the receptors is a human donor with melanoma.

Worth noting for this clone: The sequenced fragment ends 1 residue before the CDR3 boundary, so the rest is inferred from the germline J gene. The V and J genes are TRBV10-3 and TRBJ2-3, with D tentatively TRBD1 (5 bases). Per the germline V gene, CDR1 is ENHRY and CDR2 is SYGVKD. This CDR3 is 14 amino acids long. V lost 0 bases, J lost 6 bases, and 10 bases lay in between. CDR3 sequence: CAISESTDKDTQYF. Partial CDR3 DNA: TGTGCCATCAGTGAGTCGACAGACAAGGATACGCAGTAT.

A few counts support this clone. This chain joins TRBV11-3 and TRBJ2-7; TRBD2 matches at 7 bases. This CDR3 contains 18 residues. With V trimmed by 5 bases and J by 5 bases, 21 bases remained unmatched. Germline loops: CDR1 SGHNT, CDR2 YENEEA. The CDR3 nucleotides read TGTGCCAGCAGCCGAGGTTCGAGGGAGGGGTTTACCGAACACGAGCAGTACTTC. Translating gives CASSRGSREGFTEHEQYF.

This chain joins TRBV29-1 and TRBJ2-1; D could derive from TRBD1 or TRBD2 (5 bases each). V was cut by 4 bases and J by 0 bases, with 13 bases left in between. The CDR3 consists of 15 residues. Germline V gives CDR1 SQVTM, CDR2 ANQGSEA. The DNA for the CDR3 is TGCAGCGTTGCTCCTGGGGGTAGCTCCTACAATGAGCAGTTCTTC. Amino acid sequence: CSVAPGGSSYNEQFF.

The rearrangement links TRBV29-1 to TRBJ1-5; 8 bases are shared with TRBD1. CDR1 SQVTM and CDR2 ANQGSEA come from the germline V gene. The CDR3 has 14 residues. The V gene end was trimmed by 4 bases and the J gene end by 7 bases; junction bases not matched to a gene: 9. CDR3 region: CSVGLGTGGQPQHF. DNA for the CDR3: TGCAGCGTTGGGCTGGGGACAGGTGGGCAGCCCCAGCATTTT. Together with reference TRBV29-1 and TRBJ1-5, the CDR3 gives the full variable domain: SAVISQKPSRDICQRGTSLTIQCQVDSQVTMMFWYRQQPGQSLTLIATANQGSEATYESGFVIDKFPISRPNLTFSTLTVSNMSPEDSSIYLCSVGLGTGGQPQHFGDGTRLSIL.

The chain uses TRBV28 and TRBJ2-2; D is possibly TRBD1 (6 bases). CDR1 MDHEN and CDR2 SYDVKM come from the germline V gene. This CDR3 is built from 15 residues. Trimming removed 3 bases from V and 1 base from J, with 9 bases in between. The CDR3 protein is CASSLAGVNTGELFF. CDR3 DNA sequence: TGTGCCAGCAGTTTGGCAGGGGTGAACACCGGGGAGCTGTTTTTT.

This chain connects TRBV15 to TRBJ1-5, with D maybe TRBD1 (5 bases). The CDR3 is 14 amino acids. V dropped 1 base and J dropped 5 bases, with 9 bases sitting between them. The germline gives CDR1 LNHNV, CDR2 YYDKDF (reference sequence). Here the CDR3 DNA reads TGTGCCACCAGCAGAGGGGACGCTGATCAGCCCCAGCATTTT. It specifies CATSRGDADQPQHF.

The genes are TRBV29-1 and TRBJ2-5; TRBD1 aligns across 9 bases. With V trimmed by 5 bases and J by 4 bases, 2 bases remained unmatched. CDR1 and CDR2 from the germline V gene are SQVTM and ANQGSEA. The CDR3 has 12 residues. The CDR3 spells CSVTDRGETQYF. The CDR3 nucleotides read TGCAGCGTTACGGACAGGGGAGAGACCCAGTACTTC.

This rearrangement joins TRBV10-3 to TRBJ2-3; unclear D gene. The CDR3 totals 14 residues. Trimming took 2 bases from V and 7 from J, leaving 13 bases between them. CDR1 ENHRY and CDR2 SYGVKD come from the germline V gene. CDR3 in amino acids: CAISENLGFNTQYF. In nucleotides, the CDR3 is TGTGCCATCAGTGAGAATCTAGGCTTCAATACGCAGTATTTT.

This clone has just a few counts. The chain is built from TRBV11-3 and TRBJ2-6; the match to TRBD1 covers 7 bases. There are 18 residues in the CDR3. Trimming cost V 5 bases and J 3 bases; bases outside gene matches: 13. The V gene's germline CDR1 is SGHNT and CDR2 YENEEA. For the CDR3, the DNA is TGTGCCAGCAGCCAAGGTTTAGGGGGCGTTGGTGGGGCCAACGTCCTGACTTTC. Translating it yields CASSQGLGGVGGANVLTF.

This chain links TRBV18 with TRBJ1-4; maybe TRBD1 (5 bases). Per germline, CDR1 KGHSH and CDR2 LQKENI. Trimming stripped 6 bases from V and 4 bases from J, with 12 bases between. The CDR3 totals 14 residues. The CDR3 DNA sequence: TGTGCCAGCTCCACCGGGGGGAATAATGAAAAACTGTTTTTT. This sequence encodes CASSTGGNNEKLFF.

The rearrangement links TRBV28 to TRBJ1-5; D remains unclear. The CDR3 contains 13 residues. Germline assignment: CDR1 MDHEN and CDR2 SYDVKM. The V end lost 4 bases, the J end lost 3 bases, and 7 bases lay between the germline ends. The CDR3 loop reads CASSYSVNQPQHF. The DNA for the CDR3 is TGTGCCAGCAGTTACAGTGTCAATCAGCCCCAGCATTTT.

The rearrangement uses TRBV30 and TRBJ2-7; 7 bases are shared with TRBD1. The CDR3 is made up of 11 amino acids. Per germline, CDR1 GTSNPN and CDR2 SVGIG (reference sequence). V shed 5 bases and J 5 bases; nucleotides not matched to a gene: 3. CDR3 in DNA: TGTGCCTGGGGACAGGCCGACGAGCAGTACTTC. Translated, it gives CAWGQADEQYF.

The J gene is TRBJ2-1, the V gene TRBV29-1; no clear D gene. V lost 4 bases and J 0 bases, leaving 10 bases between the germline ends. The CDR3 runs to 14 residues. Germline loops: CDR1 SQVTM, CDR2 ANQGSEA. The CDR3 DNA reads TGCAGCGTTGGTACTGCAAACTCCTACAATGAGCAGTTCTTC. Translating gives CSVGTANSYNEQFF.

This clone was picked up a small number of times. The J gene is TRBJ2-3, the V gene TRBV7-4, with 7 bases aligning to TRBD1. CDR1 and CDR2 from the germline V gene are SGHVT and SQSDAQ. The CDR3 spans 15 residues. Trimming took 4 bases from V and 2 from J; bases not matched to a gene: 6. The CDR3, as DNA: TGTGCCAGCAGCTCATCGGACAGGTACACAGATACGCAGTATTTT. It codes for CASSSSDRYTDTQYF.

This CDR3 is CASSPDRADGYTF. The CDR3 DNA follows: TGTGCCAGCTCACCAGACAGGGCAGATGGCTACACCTTC. The chain has TRBV18 and TRBJ1-2; 7 positions agree with TRBD1. The V and J ends lost 2 bases and 6 bases, in that order; junction bases with no gene match: 3. Germline CDR1 is KGHSH and CDR2 is LQKENI. The CDR3 has 13 residues.